This T cell receptor beta chain was identified in a study of primary melanoma T cells and metastatic recurrence. Study-wide context: Tumors were T2–T4 primary melanomas thicker than 1 mm. Study-wide results and caveats: T-cell fraction reportedly outperformed other histopathological variables added to thickness.

V was clipped by 4 bases and J by 8 bases, with 14 bases between them. The length of the CDR3 is 13 residues. The data were produced by immunoSEQ multiplex PCR, yet TCRdb's version contains in-frame clones alone and is incomplete. In the table there are around 3,000 clones, roughly four fifths of which are singletons. As regards this clone: Its antigen is undetermined.

The sequence derives from a human donor with melanoma. J is TRBJ1-2 and V is TRBV7-1; D gene unclear. TRBV7-1 is annotated as an ORF whose role is uncertain. The material sequenced was melanoma tumor tissue. This chain's CDR3 is CASSFYPLEGYTF. The CDR3 DNA reads as TGTGCCAGCAGCTTTTATCCCTTGGAGGGCTACACCTTC.